Shown below are 15 T cell receptor beta chains from a single sample sequenced in a study of blood T cell repertoires in COVID-19. Sequencing used immunoSEQ multiplex PCR; TCRdb keeps in-frame clones, though not all of them. This table has about 95,000 clones, more than 80% appearing once. Sequences were obtained from peripheral blood. These receptor sequences come from a human donor in a cohort sampled during active COVID-19.

The V and J genes are TRBV27 and TRBJ2-7; 7 positions match TRBD1. V lost 5 bases, J lost 6 bases, and 13 bases stayed unmatched. There are 15 residues in the CDR3. The germline CDR1 and CDR2 sequences are MNHEY and SMNVEV (reference sequence). In DNA form, the CDR3 reads TGTGCCAGCAGTGTCAATAGAGACAGGGTGGCCGAGCAGTACTTC. It codes for CASSVNRDRVAEQYF.

As regards this clone: This same CDR3 is encoded by further DNA sequences in the sample. The chain carries TRBV7-9 and TRBJ1-1; D may be TRBD1 (5 bases). CDR1 SEHNR and CDR2 FQNEAQ come from the germline V gene (reference sequence). Trimming took 1 base from V and 0 from J, leaving 18 bases between them. This CDR3 has 18 residues. The CDR3 protein is CASSLGRGGQGMNTEAFF. CDR3 coding DNA: TGTGCCAGCAGCTTAGGAAGAGGCGGTCAGGGCATGAACACTGAAGCTTTCTTT.

The chain recombines TRBV5-8 with TRBJ1-1; 11 nucleotides align to TRBD1. The germline V gene has CDR1 SGHTS and CDR2 YDEGEE. The V gene end was trimmed by 4 bases and the J gene end by 8 bases; junction bases not matched to a gene: 10. CDR3 length: 15 residues. CDR3 sequence reads: CASSLRWTGGAEAFF. The CDR3 DNA reads TGTGCCAGCAGCCTACGATGGACAGGGGGCGCGGAAGCTTTCTTT.

The chain joins TRBV7-2 to TRBJ2-5, with 10 bases fitting TRBD2. The J segment lost 6 bases and the V segment lost 5 bases, leaving 12 bases of the junction unmatched. The CDR3 has 16 residues. Looked up from germline, CDR1 is SGHTA and CDR2 is FQGNSA. CDR3 DNA sequence: TGTGCCAGCAGCCAGGGGAGCGGGGGGGCTCGGAAGACCCAGTACTTC. This gives the protein CASSQGSGGARKTQYF. Full variable domain (outside the CDR3, taken from reference TRBV7-2 and TRBJ2-5): GAGVSQSPSNKVTEKGKDVELRCDPISGHTALYWYRQSLGQGLEFLIYFQGNSAPDKSGLPSDRFSAERTGGSVSTLTIQRTQQEDSAVYLCASSQGSGGARKTQYFGPGTRLLVL.

The rearrangement joins TRBV29-1 to TRBJ2-7; D may be TRBD1 (5 bases). The CDR3 extends over 12 amino acids. CDR1 is SQVTM and CDR2 is ANQGSEA in the germline V gene. V was pared by 6 bases and J by 5 bases, with 14 bases between. The DNA for the CDR3 is TGCAGCGTCCCAGGGATTATCCACGAGCAGTACTTC. It specifies CSVPGIIHEQYF.

The rearrangement joins TRBV18 to TRBJ1-4; D gene uncertain. The CDR3 is made up of 14 amino acids. Trimming removed 3 bases from V and 4 bases from J, with 9 bases in between. Germline CDR1 KGHSH, CDR2 LQKENI. The CDR3 region has the DNA TGTGCCAGCTCACCTGGCCCGGGTAATGAAAAACTGTTTTTT. This translates into CASSPGPGNEKLFF.

V and J are TRBV6-5 and TRBJ2-7; 8 bases match TRBD1. The germline V gene has CDR1 MNHEY and CDR2 SVGAGI. The length of the CDR3 is 14 residues. The trim removed 7 bases at V and 0 bases at J, leaving 5 bases unmatched. This chain's CDR3 is CASKLGQDSYEQYF. In DNA form, the CDR3 reads TGTGCCAGCAAGCTGGGACAGGACTCCTACGAGCAGTACTTC.

The chain couples TRBV5-1 to TRBJ1-5; D unclear. Germline V gives CDR1 SGHRS, CDR2 YFSETQ. V lost 4 bases and J 0 bases, leaving 8 bases between the germline ends. The CDR3 length is 14 residues. CDR3 loop: CASSEGYSNQPQHF. CDR3 sequence (DNA): TGCGCCAGCAGCGAGGGCTATAGCAATCAGCCCCAGCATTTT.

V is TRBV7-9 and J is TRBJ2-5; D is undetermined. CDR3 length equals 12 residues. Trimming cost V 1 base and J 5 bases, with 5 bases left between them. Germline CDR1 is SEHNR and CDR2 is FQNEAQ (reference sequence). The CDR3 nucleotides read TGTGCCAGCAGCTTAGTACTGGAGACCCAGTACTTC. Its translation is CASSLVLETQYF.

This clone was found a few times. This chain joins TRBV5-1 and TRBJ1-1, with 7 bases aligning to TRBD1. Germline loops: CDR1 SGHRS, CDR2 YFSETQ. The CDR3 has 14 amino acids. The V gene end was trimmed by 4 bases and the J gene end by 0 bases; junction bases not matched to a gene: 3. Here the CDR3 DNA reads TGCGCCAGCAGCACGGGACAGCTGAACACTGAAGCTTTCTTT. It yields the protein CASSTGQLNTEAFF. The variable domain in full, completed from reference TRBV5-1 and TRBJ1-1, reads KAGVTQTPRYLIKTRGQQVTLSCSPISGHRSVSWYQQTPGQGLQFLFEYFSETQRNKGNFPGRFSGRQFSNSRSEMNVSTLELGDSALYLCASSTGQLNTEAFFGQGTRLTVV.

The rearrangement uses TRBV7-2 and TRBJ1-1; the match to TRBD1 covers 9 bases. V was pared by 5 bases and J by 2 bases, with 9 bases of the junction left unmatched. The CDR3 totals 16 residues. The V gene's germline CDR1 is SGHTA and CDR2 FQGNSA. This CDR3 reads CASSPNTGGTNTEAFF. CDR3 nucleotides: TGTGCCAGCAGCCCAAACACAGGGGGCACTAACACTGAAGCTTTCTTT. Complete variable domain (other parts from reference TRBV7-2 and TRBJ1-1): GAGVSQSPSNKVTEKGKDVELRCDPISGHTALYWYRQSLGQGLEFLIYFQGNSAPDKSGLPSDRFSAERTGGSVSTLTIQRTQQEDSAVYLCASSPNTGGTNTEAFFGQGTRLTVV.

For this clone: The junction and the germline gene differ at one end; a read error may be behind it. The chain combines TRBV5-1 with TRBJ2-3; 14 bases are a match to TRBD2. The CDR3 runs 16 residues. The germline V gene encodes CDR1 SGHRS and CDR2 YFSETQ. CDR3 in amino acids: CASSLGLAGDTDTQYF. For the CDR3, the DNA is TGCGCCAGCAGTTTGGGACTAGCGGGAGACACAGATACGCAGTATTTT. The full variable domain, in which reference TRBV5-1 and TRBJ2-3 provide the parts outside the CDR3, is KAGVTQTPRYLIKTRGQQVTLSCSPISGHRSVSWYQQTPGQGLQFLFEYFSETQRNKGNFPGRFSGRQFSNSRSEMNVSTLELGDSALYLCASSLGLAGDTDTQYFGPGTRLTVL.

This chain connects TRBV6-5 to TRBJ2-7; 10 nucleotides line up with TRBD1. The germline CDR1 and CDR2 sequences are MNHEY and SVGAGI. The trim removed 2 bases at V and 2 bases at J, leaving 6 bases unmatched. The CDR3 covers 16 residues. CDR3 coding DNA: TGTGCCAGCAGTTACGACCCGGGACAGGGGACCTACGAGCAGTACTTC. Translating it yields CASSYDPGQGTYEQYF.

This chain joins TRBV28 and TRBJ2-1, with 8 bases that match TRBD2. V gave up 6 bases and J gave up 7 bases; unmatched junction bases: 11. There are 15 residues in the CDR3. Germline V gene data show CDR1 as MDHEN and CDR2 as SYDVKM. This chain's CDR3 is CASRSHAGGSNEQFF. CDR3 DNA: TGTGCCAGCAGATCCCACGCGGGGGGCTCGAATGAGCAGTTCTTC.

V and J are TRBV9 and TRBJ1-6, with D perhaps matching TRBD1 (5 bases). V was shortened by 4 bases and J by 6 bases, with 11 bases between the two germline ends. There are 14 residues in the CDR3. Germline CDR1 reads SGDLS; CDR2 reads YYNGEE. DNA of the CDR3: TGTGCCAGCAGCCCGCAGGGTATTAATTCACCCCTCCACTTT. As protein: CASSPQGINSPLHF. Variable domain in full (rest from reference TRBV9 and TRBJ1-6): DSGVTQTPKHLITATGQRVTLRCSPRSGDLSVYWYQQSLDQGLQFLIQYYNGEERAKGNILERFSAQQFPDLHSELNLSSLELGDSALYFCASSPQGINSPLHFGNGTRLTVT.